This T cell receptor (beta chain) appears in the sequencing data of a study of beta chain features in type 1 diabetes. Study in general: The examined sorted cells totaled 107,917,701 across samples.

Note on this clone: Its antigen is undetermined. Within the sample, other DNA sequences also encode this same CDR3.

As every portion of the isolated RNA was reverse transcribed, the sequencing read expressed TCRB transcripts. Here immunoSEQ multiplex PCR was the method, and the copy in TCRdb shows in-frame clones only, minus some. The table includes over 500,000 clones, 15% to 17% detected once. Overall study findings and caveats: Compared with healthy donors, patients appeared to share more similar naive, central memory and regulatory TCRB repertoires.

Germline lookup yields CDR1 SGDLS and CDR2 YYNGEE. Trimming removed 2 bases at V and 0 bases at J, with 9 bases between. The CDR3 runs 15 residues. The TCR originated in a young man in good health. The gene calls are TRBV9 and TRBJ1-5; D is uncertain. The specimen sequenced was naive CD4+ T cells from blood. The CDR3 loop is CASSVGPNSNQPQHF. As DNA, the CDR3 is TGTGCCAGCAGCGTGGGTCCTAATAGCAATCAGCCCCAGCATTTT. Full variable domain (missing parts from reference TRBV9 and TRBJ1-5): DSGVTQTPKHLITATGQRVTLRCSPRSGDLSVYWYQQSLDQGLQFLIQYYNGEERAKGNILERFSAQQFPDLHSELNLSSLELGDSALYFCASSVGPNSNQPQHFGDGTRLSIL.